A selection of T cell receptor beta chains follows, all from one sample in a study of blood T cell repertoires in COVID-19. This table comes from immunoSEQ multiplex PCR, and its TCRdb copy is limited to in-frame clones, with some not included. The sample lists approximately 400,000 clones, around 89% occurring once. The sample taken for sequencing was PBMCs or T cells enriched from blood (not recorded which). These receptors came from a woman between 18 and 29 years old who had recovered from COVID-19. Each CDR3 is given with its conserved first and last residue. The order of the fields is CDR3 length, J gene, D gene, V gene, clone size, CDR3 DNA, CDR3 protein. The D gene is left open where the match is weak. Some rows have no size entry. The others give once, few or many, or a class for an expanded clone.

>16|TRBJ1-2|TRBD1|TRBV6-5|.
TGTGCCAGCAGTTCCCGACAGGGTGGAGGTCATAATGGCTACACCTTC
CASSSRQGGGHNGYTF
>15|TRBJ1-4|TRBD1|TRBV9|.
TGTGCCAGCAGCCCCCGGGACAGGGGTAATGAAAAACTGTTTTTT
CASSPRDRGNEKLFF
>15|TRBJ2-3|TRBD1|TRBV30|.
TGTGCCTGGAGTAGGACAGGGGATGGCACAGATACGCAGTATTTT
CAWSRTGDGTDTQYF
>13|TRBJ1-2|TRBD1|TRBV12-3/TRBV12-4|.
TGTGCCAGCAGTTTTGTGACAGGGGATGGCTACACCTTC
CASSFVTGDGYTF
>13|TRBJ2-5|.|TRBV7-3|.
TGTGCCAGCAGCTTATCCCCTCAAGAGACCCAGTACTTC
CASSLSPQETQYF
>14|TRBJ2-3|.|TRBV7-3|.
TGTGCCAGCAGCTCCGGACTAAGCACAGATACGCAGTATTTT
CASSSGLSTDTQYF
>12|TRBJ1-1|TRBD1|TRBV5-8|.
TGTGCCAGCAGCTTGGACAGGGGGTTCGTTTTCTTT
CASSLDRGFVFF
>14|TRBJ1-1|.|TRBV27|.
TGTGCCAGCAGTTTACGCGACAGCTATACTGAAGCTTTCTTT
CASSLRDSYTEAFF
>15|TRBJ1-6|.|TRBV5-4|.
TGTGCCAGCAGCTTGGATGGGGGCGCGGGTTCACCCCTCCACTTT
CASSLDGGAGSPLHF
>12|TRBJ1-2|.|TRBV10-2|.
TGCGCCAGCATGGTGGACAGCTATGGCTACACCTTC
CASMVDSYGYTF
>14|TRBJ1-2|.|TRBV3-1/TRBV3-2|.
TGTGCCAGCAGCCAGCCTGACAGGCGGTGGGGCTACACCTTC
CASSQPDRRWGYTF
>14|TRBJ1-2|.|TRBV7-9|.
TGTGCCAGCAGCCCAAGGACAGAATTATATGGCTACACCTTC
CASSPRTELYGYTF
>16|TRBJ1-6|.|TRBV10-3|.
TGTGCCATCAGTTTAGACTCAACCACTTATAATTCACCCCTCCACTTT
CAISLDSTTYNSPLHF
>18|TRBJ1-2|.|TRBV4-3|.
TGCGCCAGCAGCCAAGGCATCCCTTTGGGGGGGCCGGACTATGGCTACACCTTC
CASSQGIPLGGPDYGYTF
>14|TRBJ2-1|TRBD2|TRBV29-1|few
TGCAGCGTTGAGGGTTATAGCGGGGGGGCCGGGCAGTTCTTC
CSVEGYSGGAGQFF
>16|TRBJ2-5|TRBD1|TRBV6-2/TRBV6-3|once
TGTGCCAGCAGTCAAGCCCGGACAGGGGTGGTTGGGGCCCAGTACTTC
CASSQARTGVVGAQYF
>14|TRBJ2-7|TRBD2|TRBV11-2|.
TGTGCCAGCAGCCCCGGGGGGTGGGGGAACGAGCAGTACTTC
CASSPGGWGNEQYF
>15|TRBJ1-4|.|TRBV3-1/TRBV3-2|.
TGTGCCAGCGCTCATTTGAGGCAGAGTAATGAAAAACTGTTTTTT
CASAHLRQSNEKLFF
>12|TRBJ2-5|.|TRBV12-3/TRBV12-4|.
TGTGCCAGCAGTTTGCGCTCTCAGACCCAGTACTTC
CASSLRSQTQYF
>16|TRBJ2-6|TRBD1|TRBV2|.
TGTGCCAGCAGTGGGGACAGGGCTTCCGGGGCCAACGTCCTGACTTTC
CASSGDRASGANVLTF
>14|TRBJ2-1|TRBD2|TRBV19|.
TGTGCCAGTAGTATTCCTAGCGGGGGGGTGGAACAGTTCTTC
CASSIPSGGVEQFF
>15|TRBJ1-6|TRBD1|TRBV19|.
TGTGCCAGTAGTATTAACAGGGGGCATGATTCACCCCTCCACTTT
CASSINRGHDSPLHF
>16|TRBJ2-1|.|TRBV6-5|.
TGTGCCAGCAGTTACTCCGAGGACTTATTCTACAATGAGCAGTTCTTC
CASSYSEDLFYNEQFF
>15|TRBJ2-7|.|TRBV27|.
TGTGCCAGCAGTTTAAGGGTGGAGGGAACCTACGAGCAGTACTTC
CASSLRVEGTYEQYF
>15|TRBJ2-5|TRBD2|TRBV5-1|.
TGCGCCAGCAGCTTGGCCCCTAGCGGGCAAGAGACCCAGTACTTC
CASSLAPSGQETQYF
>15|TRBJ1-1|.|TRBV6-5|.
TGTGCCAGCAGTTACAGGGGCGGCCGGGACACTGAAGCTTTCTTT
CASSYRGGRDTEAFF
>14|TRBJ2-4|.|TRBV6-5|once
TGTGCCAGCAGGCCCGGAGGAGGGGAGAACATTCAGTACTTC
CASRPGGGENIQYF
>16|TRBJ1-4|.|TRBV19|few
TGTGCCAGTAGTATCACGGTTGCTACAACTAATGAAAAACTGTTTTTT
CASSITVATTNEKLFF